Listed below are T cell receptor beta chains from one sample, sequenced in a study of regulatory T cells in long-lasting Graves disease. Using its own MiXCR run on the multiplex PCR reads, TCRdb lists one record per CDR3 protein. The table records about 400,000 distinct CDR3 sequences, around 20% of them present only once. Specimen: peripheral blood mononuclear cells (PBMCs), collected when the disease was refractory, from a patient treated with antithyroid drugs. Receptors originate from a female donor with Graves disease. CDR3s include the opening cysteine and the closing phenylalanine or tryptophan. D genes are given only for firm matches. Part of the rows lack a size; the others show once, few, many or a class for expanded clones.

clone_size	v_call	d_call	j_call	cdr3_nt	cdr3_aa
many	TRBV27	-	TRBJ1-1	TGTGCCAGCAGGCCGAGGGGAGGGAGCACTGAAGCTTTCTTT	CASRPRGGSTEAFF
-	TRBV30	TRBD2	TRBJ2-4	TGTGCCTGGAAAGCGGGAGGGCCCTCCATTCAGTACTTC	CAWKAGGPSIQYF
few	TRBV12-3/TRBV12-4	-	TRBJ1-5	TGTGCCAGCAGTTTACCCGCCTCGGGCGCCGGGGGTCAGCCCCAGCATTTT	CASSLPASGAGGQPQHF
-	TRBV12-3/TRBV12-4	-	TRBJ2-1	TGTGCCAGCAGCACTACATCCTACAATGAGCAGTTCTTC	CASSTTSYNEQFF
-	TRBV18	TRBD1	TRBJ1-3	TGTGCCAGCTCCCTTCGACAGGGAGGCTTGGACACCATATATTTT	CASSLRQGGLDTIYF
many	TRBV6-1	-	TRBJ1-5	TGTGCCAGCATCCGAGGGGGGGTCAATCAGCCCCAGCATTTT	CASIRGGVNQPQHF
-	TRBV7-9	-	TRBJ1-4	TGTGCCAGCAGCTTAGGACAGTATAATGAAAAACTGTTTTTT	CASSLGQYNEKLFF
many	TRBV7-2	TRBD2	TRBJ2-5	TGTGCCAGCAGCTTAGTGGCGGGAGTCCAAGAGACCCAGTACTTC	CASSLVAGVQETQYF
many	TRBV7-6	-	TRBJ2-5	TGCGCCAGCAGCCCCCAATTAGGTCAAGAGACCCAGTACTTC	CASSPQLGQETQYF
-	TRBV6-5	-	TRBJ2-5	TGTGCCAGCAGTTATAAGCCAGATTTGTACTTC	CASSYKPDLYF
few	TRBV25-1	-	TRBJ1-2	TGTGCCAGCAGTGACCCAGGCCAAAACGATGGCTACACCTTC	CASSDPGQNDGYTF
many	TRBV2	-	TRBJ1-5	TGTGCCAGCACTCAGTGGGGTAATCAGCCCCAGCATTTT	CASTQWGNQPQHF
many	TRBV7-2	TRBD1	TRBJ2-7	TGTGCCAGCAGCACCCAGACAGGGGCCTACGAGCAGTACTTC	CASSTQTGAYEQYF
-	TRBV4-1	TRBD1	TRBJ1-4	TGCGCCAGCAGCAATCCGGTCAGGGGGTTGTTTTTT	CASSNPVRGLFF
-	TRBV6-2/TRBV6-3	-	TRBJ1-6	TGTGCCAGCAGTTACTCGAACCCGGGACTGAGCTCCTATAATTCACCCCTCCACTTT	CASSYSNPGLSSYNSPLHF
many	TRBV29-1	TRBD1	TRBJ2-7	TGCAGCGTTTCCATGACAGGGGTTCTCTACGAGCAGTACTTC	CSVSMTGVLYEQYF
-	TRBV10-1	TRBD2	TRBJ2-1	TGCGCCAGCAGTGAAACGGGAGGAATCTACGATGAGCAGTTCTTC	CASSETGGIYDEQFF
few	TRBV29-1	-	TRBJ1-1	TGCAGCGGGCGGACAGAGAACACTGAAGCTTTCTTT	CSGRTENTEAFF
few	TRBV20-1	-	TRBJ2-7	TGCAGTGCTGGGATCCTGGGAGGCGAGCAGTACTTC	CSAGILGGEQYF
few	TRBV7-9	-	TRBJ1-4	TGTGCCAGCAACGAGGAGGGGGAGGTTGGAAAACTGTTTTTT	CASNEEGEVGKLFF
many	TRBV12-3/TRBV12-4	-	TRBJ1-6	TGTGCCAGCAGCCGATGGGGTTCCGATTCACCCCTCCACTTT	CASSRWGSDSPLHF
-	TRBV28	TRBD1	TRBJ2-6	TGTGCCAGCACCGGACAGGTTTCCTCTGGGGCCAACGTCCTGACTTTC	CASTGQVSSGANVLTF
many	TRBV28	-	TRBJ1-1	TGTGCCAGTTTCTCCAGGGGAAACACTGAAGCTTTCTTT	CASFSRGNTEAFF
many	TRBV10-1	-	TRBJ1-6	TGCGCCAGCAGTGAACGGCCCTATAATTCACCCCTCCACTTT	CASSERPYNSPLHF
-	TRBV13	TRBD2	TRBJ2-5	TGTGCCAGCAGCTTTATGTCAGCGGGGGTAAGAGAGACCCAGTACTTC	CASSFMSAGVRETQYF
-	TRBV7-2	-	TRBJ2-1	TGTGCCAGCAGCAACCCCGGGACTCTAATGTACAATGAGCAGTTCTTC	CASSNPGTLMYNEQFF
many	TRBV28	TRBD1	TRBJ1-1	TGTGCCAGCAGTCCAGGGGGGCCAAGCACTGAAGCTTTCTTT	CASSPGGPSTEAFF
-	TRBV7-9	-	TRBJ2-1	TGTGCCAGCAGTCCTACGTGGGAGGCATCGTATGAGCAGTTCTTC	CASSPTWEASYEQFF
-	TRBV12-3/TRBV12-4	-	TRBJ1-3	TGTGCCAGCAGTTTGAGGGGAGACACCATATATTTT	CASSLRGDTIYF
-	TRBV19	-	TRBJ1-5	TGTGCCAGTAGTATAGTGACAGGAGGTACGCCCCAGCATTTT	CASSIVTGGTPQHF
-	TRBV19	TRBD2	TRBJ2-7	TGTGCCAGCACCCCGGGGAGCGGGAGTATAGGTTTCGCCTACGAGCAGTACTTC	CASTPGSGSIGFAYEQYF
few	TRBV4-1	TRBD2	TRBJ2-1	TGCGCCAGCAGCCAAACTAGCGGAGACTACAATGAGCAGTTCTTC	CASSQTSGDYNEQFF
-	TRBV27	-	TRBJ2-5	TGTGCCAGCAGTTTATTTTCCCCCAGAATGTCAGAGACCCAGTACTTC	CASSLFSPRMSETQYF
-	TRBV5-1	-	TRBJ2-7	TGCGCCAGCAGCTTGGGGTCAGGGGTCGAGCAGTACTTC	CASSLGSGVEQYF
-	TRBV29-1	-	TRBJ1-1	TGCAGCGTTGACGATTTAGCCACTGAAGCTTTCTTT	CSVDDLATEAFF
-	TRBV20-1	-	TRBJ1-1	TGCAGTGCCGCGAACACACAAAGAGGGATGAACACTGAAGCTTTCTTT	CSAANTQRGMNTEAFF
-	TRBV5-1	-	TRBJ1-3	TGCGCCAGCAGCTTGACAGGGAAGAAATCCTCTGGAAACACCATATATTTT	CASSLTGKKSSGNTIYF
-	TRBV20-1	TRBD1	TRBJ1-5	TGCAGTGCTAGAGATTTACAGGGGCCAGTTACCCAGCATTTT	CSARDLQGPVTQHF
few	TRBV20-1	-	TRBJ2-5	TGCAGTGCTAGAGGGGGGACATTCCAAGAGACCCAGTACTTC	CSARGGTFQETQYF